This is a list of T cell receptor beta chains from one sample in a study of T cells in Graves' hyperthyroidism and ophthalmopathy. From the multiplex PCR reads, TCRdb called clonotypes with MiXCR, one entry per CDR3 protein. The sample carries fewer than 350,000 distinct CDR3 sequences, approximately 18% recorded once. The sample taken for sequencing was blood. Receptors originate from a woman aged 45-65 years with Graves' hyperthyroidism. CDR3s include the opening cysteine and the closing phenylalanine or tryptophan. Each record gives: J gene, V gene, CDR3 protein.

J: TRBJ1-3
V: TRBV11-2
CDR3: CASSPVTGGPGNTIYF

J: TRBJ1-6
V: TRBV12-3/TRBV12-4
CDR3: CASSLRAGDSPLHF

J: TRBJ2-2
V: TRBV2
CDR3: CASSDRGLGGELFF

J: TRBJ2-4
V: TRBV28
CDR3: CASSPSLVNIQYF

J: TRBJ1-2
V: TRBV5-1
CDR3: CASSLSGTSSGYTF

J: TRBJ2-2
V: TRBV5-1
CDR3: CASSLLGASNTGELFF

J: TRBJ2-5
V: TRBV20-1
CDR3: CTAGGGETQYF

J: TRBJ2-2
V: TRBV30
CDR3: CAWIAAARAGELFF

J: TRBJ1-2
V: TRBV12-3/TRBV12-4
CDR3: CASSLANGGYTF

J: TRBJ2-3
V: TRBV10-1
CDR3: CASSESDTQYF

J: TRBJ2-5
V: TRBV9
CDR3: CASTPGGRYQETQYF

J: TRBJ2-2
V: TRBV7-2
CDR3: CASSRQGGGTGELFF

J: TRBJ2-4
V: TRBV6-1
CDR3: CASSDLNIQYF

J: TRBJ1-1
V: TRBV19
CDR3: CASNDRGQRTEAFF

J: TRBJ2-7
V: TRBV20-1
CDR3: CSASETRSYEQYF

J: TRBJ1-2
V: TRBV29-1
CDR3: CSVVLVKGDLLYGYTF

J: TRBJ2-7
V: TRBV4-2
CDR3: CASSQDLAGTYEQYF

J: TRBJ1-5
V: TRBV20-1
CDR3: CSAYRGISNQPQHF

J: TRBJ2-7
V: TRBV6-2/TRBV6-3
CDR3: CASSYRGARDEQYF

J: TRBJ1-1
V: TRBV5-1
CDR3: CASSPRPGRDTEAFF

J: TRBJ1-2
V: TRBV27
CDR3: CASRPGQANYGHTF

J: TRBJ2-1
V: TRBV18
CDR3: CASSPGGPSNNEQFF

J: TRBJ2-2
V: TRBV5-5
CDR3: CASSLRRRGFTGELFF

J: TRBJ2-7
V: TRBV4-1
CDR3: CASSLGTTYSYEQYF

J: TRBJ2-2
V: TRBV11-3
CDR3: CASSLGGDVTGELFF

J: TRBJ1-2
V: TRBV20-1
CDR3: CSASEADYGYTF

J: TRBJ2-5
V: TRBV6-2/TRBV6-3
CDR3: CASRPSGGKETQYF

J: TRBJ1-2
V: TRBV15
CDR3: CATARQTPIGYGYTF

J: TRBJ2-5
V: TRBV11-2
CDR3: CASSTRTRQETQYF

J: TRBJ2-3
V: TRBV11-2
CDR3: CASSLTSGRGGDTQYF

J: TRBJ2-1
V: TRBV14
CDR3: CASSPTLNEQFF

J: TRBJ2-3
V: TRBV7-2
CDR3: CASSSAGTQYF

J: TRBJ2-1
V: TRBV19
CDR3: CASSISDGTGPFF

J: TRBJ2-5
V: TRBV3-1
CDR3: CASSLTGTLQETQYF

J: TRBJ2-7
V: TRBV4-1
CDR3: CASSPGQDNYEQYF

J: TRBJ2-1
V: TRBV3-1
CDR3: CASSQGRNPYNEQFF

J: TRBJ2-1
V: TRBV27
CDR3: CASSLGLGNYNEQFF

J: TRBJ2-5
V: TRBV18
CDR3: CASSHPGQQETQYF

J: TRBJ2-7
V: TRBV18
CDR3: CASSGGPGTGAEQYF

J: TRBJ1-1
V: TRBV7-3
CDR3: CASSLTRQLNTEAFF

J: TRBJ1-3
V: TRBV3-1
CDR3: CASSQDGSSGNTIYF

J: TRBJ1-4
V: TRBV5-8
CDR3: CASSLGEANEKLFF

J: TRBJ1-1
V: TRBV27
CDR3: CASSPLQGAAAEAFF

J: TRBJ1-2
V: TRBV6-1
CDR3: CASSSPFEGKRGYGYTF